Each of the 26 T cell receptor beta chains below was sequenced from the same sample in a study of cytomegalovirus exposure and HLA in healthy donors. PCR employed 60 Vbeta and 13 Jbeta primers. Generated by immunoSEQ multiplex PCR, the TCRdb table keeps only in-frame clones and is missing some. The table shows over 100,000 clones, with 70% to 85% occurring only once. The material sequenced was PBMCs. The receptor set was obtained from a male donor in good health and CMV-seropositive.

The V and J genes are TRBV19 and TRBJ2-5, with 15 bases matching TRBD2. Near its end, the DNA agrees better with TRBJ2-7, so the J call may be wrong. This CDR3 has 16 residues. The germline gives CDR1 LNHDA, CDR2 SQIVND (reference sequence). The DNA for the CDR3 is TGTGCCAGTAGTCCCCCGGGACTAGCGGGAGGTAACGAGCAGTACTTC. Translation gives CASSPPGLAGGNEQYF.

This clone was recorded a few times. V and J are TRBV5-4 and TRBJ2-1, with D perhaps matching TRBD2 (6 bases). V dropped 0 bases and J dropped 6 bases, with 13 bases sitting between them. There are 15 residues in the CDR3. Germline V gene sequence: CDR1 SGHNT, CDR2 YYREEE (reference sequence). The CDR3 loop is CASSLGGVGRNEQFF. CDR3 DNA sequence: TGTGCCAGCAGCTTGGGGGGGGTTGGACGCAATGAGCAGTTCTTC.

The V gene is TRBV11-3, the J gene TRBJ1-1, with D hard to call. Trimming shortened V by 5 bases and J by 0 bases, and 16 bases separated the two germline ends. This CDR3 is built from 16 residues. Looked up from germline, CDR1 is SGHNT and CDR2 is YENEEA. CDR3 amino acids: CASSPYYEGLNTEAFF. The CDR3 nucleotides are TGTGCCAGCAGCCCCTACTATGAGGGCTTGAACACTGAAGCTTTCTTT.

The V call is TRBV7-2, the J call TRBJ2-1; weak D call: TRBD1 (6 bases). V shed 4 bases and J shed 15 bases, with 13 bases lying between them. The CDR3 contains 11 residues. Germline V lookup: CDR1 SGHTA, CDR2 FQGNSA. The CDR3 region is CASSSTGILFF. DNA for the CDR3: TGTGCCAGCAGCTCAACAGGGATTTTGTTCTTC.

Here the CDR3 reads CASSAWTGSSYGYTF. CDR3 coding DNA: TGTGCCAGCAGCGCCTGGACAGGGAGTAGCTATGGCTACACCTTC. The V and J genes are TRBV5-5 and TRBJ1-2; 8 bases match TRBD1. This CDR3 has 15 amino acids. V shed 4 bases and J 4 bases; nucleotides not matched to a gene: 9. Germline V gene data show CDR1 as SGHKS and CDR2 as YYEKEE (reference sequence).

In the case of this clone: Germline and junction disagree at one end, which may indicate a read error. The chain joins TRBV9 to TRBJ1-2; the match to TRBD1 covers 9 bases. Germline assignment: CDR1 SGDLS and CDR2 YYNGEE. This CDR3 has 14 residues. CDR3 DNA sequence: TGTGTCAGCAGCGCGGGACAGGGAAACTATGGCTACACCTTC. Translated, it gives CVSSAGQGNYGYTF.

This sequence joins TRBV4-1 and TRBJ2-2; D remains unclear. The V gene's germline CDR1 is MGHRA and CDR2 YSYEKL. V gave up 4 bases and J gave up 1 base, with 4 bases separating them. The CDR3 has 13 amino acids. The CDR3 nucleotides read TGCGCCAGCAGCCCGGGGAACACCGGGGAGCTGTTTTTT. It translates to CASSPGNTGELFF.

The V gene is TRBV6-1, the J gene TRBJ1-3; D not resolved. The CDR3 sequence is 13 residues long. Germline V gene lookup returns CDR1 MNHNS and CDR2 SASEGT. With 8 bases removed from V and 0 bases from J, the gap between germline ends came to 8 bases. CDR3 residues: CASGESSGNTIYF. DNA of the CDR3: TGTGCCAGCGGGGAGAGCTCTGGAAACACCATATATTTT.

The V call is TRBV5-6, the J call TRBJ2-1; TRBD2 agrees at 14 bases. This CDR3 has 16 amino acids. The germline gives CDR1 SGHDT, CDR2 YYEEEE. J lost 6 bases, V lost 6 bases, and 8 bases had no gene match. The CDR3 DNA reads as TGTGCCAGCACCTGGGGACTAGCGGGAGTGTTCAATGAGCAGTTCTTC. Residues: CASTWGLAGVFNEQFF.

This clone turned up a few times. The CDR3 sequence: CASSQDSLAGGRGEQYF. The CDR3 DNA reads TGTGCCAGCAGCCAAGACAGCCTAGCGGGGGGTCGGGGAGAGCAGTACTTC. This chain connects TRBV14 to TRBJ2-7, with 11 bases aligning to TRBD2. After removal of 0 bases from V and 7 bases from J, the junction contained 11 bases not matched to a gene. The CDR3 spans 17 residues. Germline loops: CDR1 SGHDN, CDR2 FVKESK.

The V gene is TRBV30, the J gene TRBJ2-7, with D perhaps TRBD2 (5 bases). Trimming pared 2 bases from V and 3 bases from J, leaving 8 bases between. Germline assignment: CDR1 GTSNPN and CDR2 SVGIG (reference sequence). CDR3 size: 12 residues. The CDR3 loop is CAWSNRGYEQYF. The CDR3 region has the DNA TGTGCCTGGAGTAATCGGGGCTACGAGCAGTACTTC.

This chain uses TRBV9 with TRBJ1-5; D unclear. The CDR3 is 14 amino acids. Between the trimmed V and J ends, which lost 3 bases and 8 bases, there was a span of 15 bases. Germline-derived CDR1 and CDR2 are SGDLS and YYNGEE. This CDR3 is CASSAKDGREPQHF. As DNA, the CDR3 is TGTGCCAGCAGCGCTAAAGACGGGAGGGAGCCCCAGCATTTT.

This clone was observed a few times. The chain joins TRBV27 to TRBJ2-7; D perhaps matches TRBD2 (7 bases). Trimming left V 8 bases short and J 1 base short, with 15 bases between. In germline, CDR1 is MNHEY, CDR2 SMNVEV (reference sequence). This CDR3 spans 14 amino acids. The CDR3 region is CASSLRGGSYEQYF. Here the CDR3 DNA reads TGTGCCAGCTCGTTAAGGGGGGGGTCCTACGAGCAGTACTTC.

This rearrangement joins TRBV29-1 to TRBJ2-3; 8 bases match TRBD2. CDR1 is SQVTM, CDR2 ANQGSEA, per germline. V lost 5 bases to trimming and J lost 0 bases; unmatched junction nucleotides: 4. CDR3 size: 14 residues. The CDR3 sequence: CSVTLAGSTDTQYF. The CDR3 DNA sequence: TGCAGCGTTACTCTAGCGGGTAGCACAGATACGCAGTATTTT.

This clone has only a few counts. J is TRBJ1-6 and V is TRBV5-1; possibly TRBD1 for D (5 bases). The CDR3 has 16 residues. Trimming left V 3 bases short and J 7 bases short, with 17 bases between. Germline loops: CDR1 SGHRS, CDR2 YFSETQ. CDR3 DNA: TGCGCCAGCAGCTGGGGGGGTGGCGGCGGGAATTCACCCCTCCACTTT. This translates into CASSWGGGGGNSPLHF.

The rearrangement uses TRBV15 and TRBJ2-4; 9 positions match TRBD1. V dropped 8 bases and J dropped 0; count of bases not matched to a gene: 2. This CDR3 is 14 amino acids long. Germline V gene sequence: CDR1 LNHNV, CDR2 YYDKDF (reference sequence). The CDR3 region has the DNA TGTGCCACCCAGGACAGGGGAGCCAAAAACATTCAGTACTTC. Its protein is CATQDRGAKNIQYF. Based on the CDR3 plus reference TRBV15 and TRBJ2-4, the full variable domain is DAMVIQNPRYQVTQFGKPVTLSCSQTLNHNVMYWYQQKSSQAPKLLFHYYDKDFNNEADTPDNFQSRRPNTSFCFLDIRSPGLGDTAMYLCATQDRGAKNIQYFGAGTRLSVL.

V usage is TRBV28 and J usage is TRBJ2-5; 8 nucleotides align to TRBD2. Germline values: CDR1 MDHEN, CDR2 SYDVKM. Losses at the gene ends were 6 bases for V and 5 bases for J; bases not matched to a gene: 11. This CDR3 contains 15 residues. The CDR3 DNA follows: TGTGCCAGCAGAGAAAGCGGGAGTCTTGGGGAGACCCAGTACTTC. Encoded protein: CASRESGSLGETQYF.

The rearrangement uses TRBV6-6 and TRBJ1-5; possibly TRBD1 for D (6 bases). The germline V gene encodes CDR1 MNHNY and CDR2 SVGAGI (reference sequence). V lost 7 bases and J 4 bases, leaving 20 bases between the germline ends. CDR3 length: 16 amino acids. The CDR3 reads CASTNGGASGNQPQHF. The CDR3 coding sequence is TGTGCCAGCACCAACGGGGGGGCGTCGGGGAATCAGCCCCAGCATTTT.

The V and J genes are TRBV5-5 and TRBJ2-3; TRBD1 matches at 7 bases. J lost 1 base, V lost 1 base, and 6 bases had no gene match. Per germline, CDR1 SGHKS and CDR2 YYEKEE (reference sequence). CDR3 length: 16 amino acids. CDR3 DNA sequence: TGTGCCAGCAGCTTGTTGCAGGGGGTCGGCACAGATACGCAGTATTTT. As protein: CASSLLQGVGTDTQYF.

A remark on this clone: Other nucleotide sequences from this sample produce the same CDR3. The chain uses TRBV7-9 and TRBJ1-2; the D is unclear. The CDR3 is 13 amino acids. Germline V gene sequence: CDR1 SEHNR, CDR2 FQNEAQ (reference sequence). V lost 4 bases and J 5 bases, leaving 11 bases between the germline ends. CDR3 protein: CASSSTGVYGYTF. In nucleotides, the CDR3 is TGTGCCAGCAGCTCCACCGGGGTATATGGCTACACCTTC. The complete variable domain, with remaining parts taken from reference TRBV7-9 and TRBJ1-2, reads DTGVSQNPRHKITKRGQNVTFRCDPISEHNRLYWYRQTLGQGPEFLTYFQNEAQLEKSRLLSDRFSAERPKGSFSTLEIQRTEQGDSAMYLCASSSTGVYGYTFGSGTRLTVV.

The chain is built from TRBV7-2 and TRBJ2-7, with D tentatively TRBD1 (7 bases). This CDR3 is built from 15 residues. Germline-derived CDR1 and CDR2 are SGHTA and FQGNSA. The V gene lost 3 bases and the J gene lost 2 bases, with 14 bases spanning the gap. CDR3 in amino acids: CASSFGQAGTYEQYF. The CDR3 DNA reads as TGTGCCAGCAGCTTCGGACAGGCGGGGACCTACGAGCAGTACTTC. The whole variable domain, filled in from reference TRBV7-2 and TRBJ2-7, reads GAGVSQSPSNKVTEKGKDVELRCDPISGHTALYWYRQSLGQGLEFLIYFQGNSAPDKSGLPSDRFSAERTGGSVSTLTIQRTQQEDSAVYLCASSFGQAGTYEQYFGPGTRLTVT.

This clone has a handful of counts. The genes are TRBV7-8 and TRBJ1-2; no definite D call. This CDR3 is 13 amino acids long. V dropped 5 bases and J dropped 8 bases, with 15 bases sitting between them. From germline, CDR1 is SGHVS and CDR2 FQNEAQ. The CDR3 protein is CASSLLNTGGYTF. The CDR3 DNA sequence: TGTGCCAGCAGCCTCTTAAACACCGGGGGCTACACCTTC.

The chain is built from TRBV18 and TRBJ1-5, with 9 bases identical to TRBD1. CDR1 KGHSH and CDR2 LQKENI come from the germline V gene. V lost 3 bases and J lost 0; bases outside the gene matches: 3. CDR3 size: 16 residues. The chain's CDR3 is CASSPDRGYSNQPQHF. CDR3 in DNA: TGTGCCAGCTCACCGGACAGGGGATATAGCAATCAGCCCCAGCATTTT.

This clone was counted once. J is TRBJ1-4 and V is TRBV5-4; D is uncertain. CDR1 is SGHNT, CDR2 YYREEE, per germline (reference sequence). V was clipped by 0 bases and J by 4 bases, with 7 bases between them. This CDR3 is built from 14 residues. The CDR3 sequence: CASSLEASNEKLFF. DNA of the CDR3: TGTGCCAGCAGCTTGGAGGCTAGTAATGAAAAACTGTTTTTT.

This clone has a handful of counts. The CDR3 protein is CATTGASTDTQYF. The DNA for the CDR3 is TGTGCCACTACAGGGGCTAGCACAGATACGCAGTATTTT. This sequence joins TRBV2 and TRBJ2-3, with 7 bases that match TRBD1. Germline lookup yields CDR1 SNHLY and CDR2 FYNNEI. The CDR3 totals 13 residues. Germline trimming cut 10 bases from V and 0 bases from J; bases unmatched to any gene: 4. The full variable domain, in which reference TRBV2 and TRBJ2-3 provide the parts outside the CDR3, is EPEVTQTPSHQVTQMGQEVILRCVPISNHLYFYWYRQILGQKVEFLVSFYNNEISEKSEIFDDQFSVERPDGSNFTLKIRSTKLEDSAMYFCATTGASTDTQYFGPGTRLTVL.

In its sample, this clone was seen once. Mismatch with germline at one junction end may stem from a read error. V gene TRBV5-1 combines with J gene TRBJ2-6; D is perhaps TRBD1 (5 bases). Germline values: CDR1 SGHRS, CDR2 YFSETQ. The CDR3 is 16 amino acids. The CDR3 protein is CASSLGLQGGANGLTF. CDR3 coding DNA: TGCGCCAGCAGCTTGGGGTTACAAGGTGGGGCCAACGGCCTGACTTTC.